This T cell receptor (beta chain) emerged from a study of cytomegalovirus exposure and HLA in healthy donors. This clone is a singleton in its sample. Germline-derived CDR1 and CDR2 are MNHNS and SASEGT. V lost 3 bases and J 4 bases, leaving 9 bases between the germline ends. This CDR3 is built from 14 residues. 13 Jbeta primers and 60 Vbeta primers were used for the PCR. Libraries were prepared by immunoSEQ multiplex PCR; TCRdb keeps only in-frame clonotypes and omits some of them. The sample records about 160,000 clones, around 73% being singletons. The chain couples TRBV6-1 to TRBJ2-2; maybe TRBD1 (6 bases). The TCR originated in a woman between 18 and 29 years old in good health and CMV-seronegative. The source material was PBMCs. The CDR3 reads CASSDTGITGELFF. The CDR3 nucleotides read TGTGCCAGCAGTGACACAGGGATCACCGGGGAGCTGTTTTTT.